The sequence of this T cell receptor beta chain was determined in a study of blood T cells in healthy people across ages (dated by TCRdb to between 2015 and 2016). For the study in its entirety: In model experiments, template switching captured roughly one uniquely barcoded TCR beta cDNA molecule for every two T cells. Donors of different ages were randomly distributed across sequencing lanes to avoid experimental bias. The donors were split into four age groups: young (average about 16 years), middle-aged (about 40), aged (about 56) and long-lived (over 75). The study analyzed two additional independent replicas of 1 million unique cDNA reads from the same blood draw for two donors, one aged 18 to 30 and one aged 80 or older. The study measured age-related changes in TCR beta repertoire diversity using deep sequencing normalized with unique cDNA molecular identifiers. What the study reported, not specific to this receptor: There was a strong correlation between observed TCR beta diversity and the percentage of naive T cells measured by flow cytometry. Since profiling was done on bulk unsorted PBMCs, naive and antigen-experienced compartments could not be conclusively compared. The long-lived group showed more naive CD4+ T cells, fewer expanded clones and increased TCR diversity than the aged group, suggesting age selection. Observed TCR beta diversity per million T cells fell roughly linearly with age, and a significant reduction was already apparent by age around 39. Estimates of total diversity from one million sequenced T cells were regarded as lower bounds and underestimates. Because donor CMV infection status was unknown, age-related changes in expanded clonotypes were potentially confounded.

The library relied on 5' RACE. The listed sequencing device is Illumina HiSeq 2500. The second PCR ran for about 6 to 12 cycles and used a J-beta primer mix along with a sample-barcoded 5' primer. A template-switch 5' adaptor carrying 12 random nucleotides introduced a unique molecular identifier onto each TCR beta cDNA molecule. Each sample yielded at least 2.5 million CDR3-containing paired-end reads. All of the RNA was converted into first-strand cDNA using the Mint cDNA synthesis kit, with a TRBC-specific oligonucleotide serving as the primer. Following uracil-DNA glycosylase treatment, all cDNA underwent a first 18-cycle PCR with the universal primers M1SS and BC2_uni_R. The published analysis was carried out like this. Normalization of each sample was performed by random selection of 1 million high-quality reads, each carrying a distinct molecular identifier. Reads sharing molecular identifiers were discarded rather than binned into consensus sequences. MiTCR, set to a Q25 quality threshold and the strictest error-elimination algorithm, was used for CDR3 identification, clonotype clustering and error correction. A nonparametric unseen species model using Euler transformation provided a lower-bound estimate of total TCR beta diversity. TCRdb reanalyzed the raw reads on its own, using fastp at Q25 for trimming and MiXCR for clone calling, and kept in-frame beta chains. Each CDR3 protein gets just one entry, which takes the most common genes and DNA from the rows behind it. These V and J calls are TCRdb output, not the study's own analysis. In this sample the table shows approximately 1,000,000 distinct CDR3 sequences, roughly two fifths of which occur a single time. Together, the top ten hold around 13% of the sample.

CDR1 and CDR2 are drawn from the germline V gene (reference sequence): LGHDT, YNNKEL. V loses 4 bases of germline sequence and J loses 2 bases, and the interval between the two ends is 13 bases. From the cysteine up to the phenylalanine, the CDR3 has a length of 15 residues. Only CDR3 DNA is held: 45 bases, read in frame from base 1. A note on this clonotype: Its antigen is not yet known. Base qualities are not provided; no much larger clone lies one nucleotide away.

Systemically healthy Caucasian individuals from Russia, 35 to 40 in total and aged about 6 to 95 years, were included as donors. Around 10 milliliters of peripheral blood were collected from each donor into EDTA-treated Vacutainer tubes. Ficoll-Paque density-gradient centrifugation was used to isolate PBMCs, with at least 7 million per sample. Total RNA was extracted from PBMCs with Trizol reagent, with at least 5 micrograms obtained per sample. For every donor, an aliquot of PBMCs went through flow cytometry to measure the percentages of naive CD45RAhigh/CD27high T cells. The TCR originated in a man between 18 and 29 years old in good health. Sequences were obtained from blood. The chain is assembled from TRBV3-1 and TRBJ2-3; no D segment can be confidently identified. The nucleotide sequence is given as TGTGCCAGCAGCCCTCGCCCCCTAAACACAGATACGCAGTATTTT. This gives the protein CASSPRPLNTDTQYF.